The 9 T cell receptor beta chains below come from one sample, sequenced in a study of shared clonotypes between healthy human individuals. TCRdb's copy holds only in-frame clones and misses some; the assay was immunoSEQ multiplex PCR. The sample shows about 600,000 clones, roughly 97% of them seen only once. Material for sequencing was naive CD4+ T cells sorted from blood. Subset defined: CD45RA+ positively selected. The receptors originated from a woman in her twenties or thirties in good health.

The V and J genes are TRBV27 and TRBJ2-5; 12 bases agree with TRBD2. Judging by the DNA end, TRBJ2-7 fits better; the J call may be wrong. The germline gives CDR1 MNHEY, CDR2 SMNVEV (reference sequence). The CDR3 runs 19 residues. CDR3 amino acids: CASSPKGTSGLAPSYEQYF. DNA for the CDR3: TGTGCCAGCAGTCCTAAAGGGACTAGCGGGCTGGCCCCCTCCTACGAGCAGTACTTC.

This clone was found once. The J gene is TRBJ2-5, the V gene TRBV5-1; TRBD2 aligns across 8 bases. This CDR3 is built from 18 residues. Germline V lookup: CDR1 SGHRS, CDR2 YFSETQ. The junction had 11 bases not matched to a gene; V was cut back by 0 bases and J by 1 base. CDR3 sequence: CASSLEALAGGFQETQYF. CDR3 DNA sequence: TGCGCCAGCAGCTTGGAGGCTCTAGCGGGCGGTTTCCAAGAGACCCAGTACTTC.

V gene TRBV28 combines with J gene TRBJ2-1; D gene unclear. Germline CDR1 and CDR2: MDHEN and SYDVKM. With 1 base removed from V and 0 bases from J, the gap between germline ends came to 7 bases. The CDR3 has 15 amino acids. CDR3 nucleotides: TGTGCCAGCAGTTTATATTACAGCTCCTACAATGAGCAGTTCTTC. Translated: CASSLYYSSYNEQFF.

V and J are TRBV28 and TRBJ2-5; D tentatively fits TRBD1 or TRBD2 (5 bases each). CDR1 MDHEN and CDR2 SYDVKM come from the germline V gene. The CDR3 totals 14 residues. Trimming stripped 5 bases from V and 2 bases from J, with 12 bases between. The CDR3 sequence is CASSIRGEQETQYF. The DNA of the CDR3 is TGTGCCAGCAGTATTAGGGGAGAGCAAGAGACCCAGTACTTC.

The chain recombines TRBV2 with TRBJ2-3; 7 bases line up with TRBD1. V was pared by 7 bases and J by 3 bases, with 4 bases of the junction left unmatched. The CDR3 loop spans 13 amino acids. Germline V gene sequence: CDR1 SNHLY, CDR2 FYNNEI. Here the CDR3 DNA reads TGTGCCAGCACCCAACAGGGGACAGATACGCAGTATTTT. Its translation is CASTQQGTDTQYF.

This chain uses TRBV20-1 with TRBJ2-1, with D tentatively TRBD1 (6 bases). The V gene's germline CDR1 is DFQATT and CDR2 SNEGSKA (reference sequence). CDR3 length equals 11 residues. V was trimmed by 6 bases and J by 5 bases, leaving 8 bases between them. The CDR3 loop reads CSARQDNEQFF. CDR3 DNA sequence: TGCAGTGCCCGACAGGACAATGAGCAGTTCTTC.

The V gene is TRBV28, the J gene TRBJ1-2; 9 bases are a match to TRBD1. Germline CDR1 MDHEN, CDR2 SYDVKM. Germline trimming cut 5 bases from V and 3 bases from J; bases unmatched to any gene: 7. CDR3 length equals 15 residues. CDR3 sequence (DNA): TGTGCCAGCAGTCTGCACAGGGGGCGGGACTATGGCTACACCTTC. Its protein is CASSLHRGRDYGYTF.

The chain combines TRBV28 with TRBJ2-3; D not certain. The CDR3 length is 18 residues. Germline-derived CDR1 and CDR2 are MDHEN and SYDVKM. Trimming stripped 4 bases from V and 7 bases from J, with 27 bases between. DNA for the CDR3: TGTGCCAGCAGTTCTCCAACACGACACCCTCAGGCCACGAATACGCAGTATTTT. Translation: CASSSPTRHPQATNTQYF.

This clone was detected only once. V is TRBV6-5 and J is TRBJ2-5; possible D gene TRBD2, 6 bases. Trimming cost V 5 bases and J 8 bases, with 15 bases left between them. From germline, CDR1 is MNHEY and CDR2 SVGAGI. This CDR3 has 13 residues. Here the CDR3 reads CASSIGGSGTQYF. DNA of the CDR3: TGTGCCAGCAGTATAGGAGGGTCCGGAACCCAGTACTTC.